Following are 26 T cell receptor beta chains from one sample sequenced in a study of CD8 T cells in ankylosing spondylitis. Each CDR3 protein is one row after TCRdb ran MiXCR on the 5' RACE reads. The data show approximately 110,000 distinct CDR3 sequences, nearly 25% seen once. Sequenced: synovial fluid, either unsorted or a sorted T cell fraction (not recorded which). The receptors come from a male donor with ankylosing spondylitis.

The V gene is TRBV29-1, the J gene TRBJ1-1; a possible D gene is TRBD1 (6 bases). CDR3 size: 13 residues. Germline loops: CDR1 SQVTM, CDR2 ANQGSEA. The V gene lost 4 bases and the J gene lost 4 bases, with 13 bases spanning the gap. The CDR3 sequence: CSVGGGGGTEAFF. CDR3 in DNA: TGCAGCGTTGGCGGGGGAGGGGGCACTGAAGCTTTCTTT.

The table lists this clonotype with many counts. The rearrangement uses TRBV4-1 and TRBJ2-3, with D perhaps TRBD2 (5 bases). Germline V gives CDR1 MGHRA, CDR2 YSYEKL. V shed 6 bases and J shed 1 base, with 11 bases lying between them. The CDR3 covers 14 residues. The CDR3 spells CASSPLGGTDTQYF. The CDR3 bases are TGCGCCAGCAGTCCTCTCGGGGGCACAGATACGCAGTATTTT.

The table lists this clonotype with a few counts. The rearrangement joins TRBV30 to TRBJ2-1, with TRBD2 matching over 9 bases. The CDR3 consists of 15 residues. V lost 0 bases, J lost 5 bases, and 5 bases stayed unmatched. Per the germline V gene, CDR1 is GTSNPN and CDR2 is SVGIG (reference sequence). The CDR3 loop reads CAWSVLAGGNNEQFF. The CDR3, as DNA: TGTGCCTGGAGTGTACTCGCGGGAGGGAACAATGAGCAGTTCTTC.

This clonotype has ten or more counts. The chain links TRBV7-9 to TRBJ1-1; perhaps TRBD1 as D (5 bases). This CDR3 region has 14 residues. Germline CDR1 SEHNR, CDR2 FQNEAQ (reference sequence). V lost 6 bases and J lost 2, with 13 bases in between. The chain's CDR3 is CASRLTQANTEAFF. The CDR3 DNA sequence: TGTGCCAGCAGATTAACACAGGCCAACACTGAAGCTTTCTTT.

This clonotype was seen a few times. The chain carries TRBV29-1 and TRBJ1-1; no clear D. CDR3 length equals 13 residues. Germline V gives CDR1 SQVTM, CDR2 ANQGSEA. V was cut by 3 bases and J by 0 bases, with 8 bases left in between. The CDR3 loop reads CSVDWGVNTEAFF. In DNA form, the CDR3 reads TGCAGCGTTGATTGGGGAGTGAACACTGAAGCTTTCTTT. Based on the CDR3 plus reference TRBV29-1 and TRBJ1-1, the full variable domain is SAVISQKPSRDICQRGTSLTIQCQVDSQVTMMFWYRQQPGQSLTLIATANQGSEATYESGFVIDKFPISRPNLTFSTLTVSNMSPEDSSIYLCSVDWGVNTEAFFGQGTRLTVV.

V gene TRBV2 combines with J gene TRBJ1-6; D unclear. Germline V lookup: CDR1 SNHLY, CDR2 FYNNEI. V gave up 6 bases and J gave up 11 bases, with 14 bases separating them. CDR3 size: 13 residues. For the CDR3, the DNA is TGTGCCAGCAGGGGCGAGGGATCGGCACCCCTCCACTTT. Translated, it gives CASRGEGSAPLHF.

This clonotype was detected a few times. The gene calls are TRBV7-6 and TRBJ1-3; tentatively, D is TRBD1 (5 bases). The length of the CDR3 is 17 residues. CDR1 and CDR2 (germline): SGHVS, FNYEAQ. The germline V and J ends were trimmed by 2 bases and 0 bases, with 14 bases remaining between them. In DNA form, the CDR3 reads TGTGCCAGCAGCTTAATGGTGGGGCGTTTCTCTGGAAACACCATATATTTT. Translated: CASSLMVGRFSGNTIYF.

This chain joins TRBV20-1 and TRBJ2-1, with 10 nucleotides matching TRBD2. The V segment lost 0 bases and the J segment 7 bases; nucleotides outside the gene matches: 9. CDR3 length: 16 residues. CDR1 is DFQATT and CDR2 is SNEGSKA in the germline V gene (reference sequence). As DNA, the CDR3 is TGCAGTGCTAGAGACCCAGGACTAGCGGCCACGAATGAGCAGTTCTTC. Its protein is CSARDPGLAATNEQFF.

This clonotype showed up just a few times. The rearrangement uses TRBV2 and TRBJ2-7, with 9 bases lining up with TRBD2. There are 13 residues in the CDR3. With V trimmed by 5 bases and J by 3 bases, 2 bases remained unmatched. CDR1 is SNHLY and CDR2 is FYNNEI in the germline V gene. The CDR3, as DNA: TGTGCCAGCAGTTGGACTAGCGTCTACGAGCAGTACGTC. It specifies CASSWTSVYEQYV.

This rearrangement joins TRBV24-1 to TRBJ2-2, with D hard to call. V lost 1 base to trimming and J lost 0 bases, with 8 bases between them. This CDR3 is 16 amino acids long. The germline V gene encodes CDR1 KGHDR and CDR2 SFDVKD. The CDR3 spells CATSDFWAANTGELFF. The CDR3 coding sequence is TGTGCCACCAGTGATTTTTGGGCAGCGAACACCGGGGAGCTGTTTTTT.

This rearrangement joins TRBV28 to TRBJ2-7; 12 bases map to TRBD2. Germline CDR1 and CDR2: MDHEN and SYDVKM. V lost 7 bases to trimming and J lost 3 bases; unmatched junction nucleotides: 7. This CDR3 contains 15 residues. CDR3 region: CASTLPTSGSYEQYF. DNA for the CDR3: TGTGCCAGCACCTTGCCGACTAGCGGGAGCTACGAGCAGTACTTC.

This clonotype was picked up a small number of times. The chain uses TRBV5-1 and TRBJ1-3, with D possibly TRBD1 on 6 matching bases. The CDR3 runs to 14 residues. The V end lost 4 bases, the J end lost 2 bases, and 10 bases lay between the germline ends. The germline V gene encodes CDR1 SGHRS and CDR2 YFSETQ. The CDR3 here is CASSDSGAGNTIYF. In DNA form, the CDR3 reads TGCGCCAGCAGCGACTCAGGGGCTGGAAACACCATATATTTT. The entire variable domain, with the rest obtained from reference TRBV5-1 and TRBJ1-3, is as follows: KAGVTQTPRYLIKTRGQQVTLSCSPISGHRSVSWYQQTPGQGLQFLFEYFSETQRNKGNFPGRFSGRQFSNSRSEMNVSTLELGDSALYLCASSDSGAGNTIYFGEGSWLTVV.

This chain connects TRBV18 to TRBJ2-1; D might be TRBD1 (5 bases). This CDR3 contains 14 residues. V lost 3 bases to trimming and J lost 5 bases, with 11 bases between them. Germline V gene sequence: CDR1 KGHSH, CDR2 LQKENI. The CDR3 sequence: CASSPGPADNEQFF. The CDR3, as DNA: TGTGCCAGCTCACCGGGGCCCGCGGACAATGAGCAGTTCTTC.

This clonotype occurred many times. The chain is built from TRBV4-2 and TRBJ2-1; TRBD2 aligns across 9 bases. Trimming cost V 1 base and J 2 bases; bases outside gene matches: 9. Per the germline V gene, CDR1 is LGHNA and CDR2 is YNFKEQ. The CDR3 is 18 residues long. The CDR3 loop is CASSQAETSGWTYNEQFF. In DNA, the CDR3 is TGTGCCAGCAGCCAAGCTGAGACTAGCGGATGGACCTACAATGAGCAGTTCTTC.

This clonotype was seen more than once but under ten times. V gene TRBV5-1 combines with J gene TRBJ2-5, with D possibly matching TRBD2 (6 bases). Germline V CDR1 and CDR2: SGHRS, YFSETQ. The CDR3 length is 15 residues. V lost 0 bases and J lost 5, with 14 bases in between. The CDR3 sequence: CASSLVSGVRETQYF. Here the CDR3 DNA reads TGCGCCAGCAGCTTGGTATCGGGGGTCAGGGAGACCCAGTACTTC.

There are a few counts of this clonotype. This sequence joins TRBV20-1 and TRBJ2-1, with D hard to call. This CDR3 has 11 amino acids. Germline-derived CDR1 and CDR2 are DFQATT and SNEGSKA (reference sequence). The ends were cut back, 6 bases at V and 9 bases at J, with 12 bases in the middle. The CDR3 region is CSATRTAEQFF. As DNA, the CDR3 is TGCAGTGCCACCAGGACGGCTGAGCAGTTCTTC.

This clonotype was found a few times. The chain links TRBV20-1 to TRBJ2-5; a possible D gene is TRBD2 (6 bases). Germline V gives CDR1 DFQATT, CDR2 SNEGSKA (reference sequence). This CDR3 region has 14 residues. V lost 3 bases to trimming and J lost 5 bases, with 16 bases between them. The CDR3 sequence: CSARNSEGWETQYF. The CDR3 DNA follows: TGCAGTGCTAGGAATTCGGAGGGCTGGGAGACCCAGTACTTC.

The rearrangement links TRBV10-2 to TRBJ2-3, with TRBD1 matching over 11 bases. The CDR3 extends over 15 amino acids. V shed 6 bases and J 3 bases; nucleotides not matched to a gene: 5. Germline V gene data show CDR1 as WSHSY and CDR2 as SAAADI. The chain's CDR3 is CASRPGQGGTDTQYF. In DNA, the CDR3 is TGCGCCAGCAGGCCGGGACAGGGGGGGACAGATACGCAGTATTTT.

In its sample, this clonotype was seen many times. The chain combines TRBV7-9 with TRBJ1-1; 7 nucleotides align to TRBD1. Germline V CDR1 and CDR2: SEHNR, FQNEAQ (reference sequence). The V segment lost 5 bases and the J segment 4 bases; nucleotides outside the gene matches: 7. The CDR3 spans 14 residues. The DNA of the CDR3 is TGTGCCAGCAGCGACAAGGGGGCTGGCACTGAAGCTTTCTTT. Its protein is CASSDKGAGTEAFF. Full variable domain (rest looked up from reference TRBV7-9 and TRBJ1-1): DTGVSQNPRHKITKRGQNVTFRCDPISEHNRLYWYRQTLGQGPEFLTYFQNEAQLEKSRLLSDRFSAERPKGSFSTLEIQRTEQGDSAMYLCASSDKGAGTEAFFGQGTRLTVV.

This chain's CDR3 is CAISIAGVGYNEQFF. CDR3 DNA sequence: TGTGCCATCAGCATAGCGGGAGTTGGCTACAATGAGCAGTTCTTC. J is TRBJ2-1 and V is TRBV10-3, with 9 nucleotides matching TRBD2. Germline lookup yields CDR1 ENHRY and CDR2 SYGVKD. The CDR3 contains 15 residues. The V and J ends lost 6 bases and 3 bases, in that order; junction bases with no gene match: 6.

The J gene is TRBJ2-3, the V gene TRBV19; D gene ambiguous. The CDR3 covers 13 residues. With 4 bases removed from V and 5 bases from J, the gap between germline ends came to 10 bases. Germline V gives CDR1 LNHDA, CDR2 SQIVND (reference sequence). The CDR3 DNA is TGTGCCAGTAGTACCATACTGGGAGATACGCAGTATTTT. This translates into CASSTILGDTQYF.

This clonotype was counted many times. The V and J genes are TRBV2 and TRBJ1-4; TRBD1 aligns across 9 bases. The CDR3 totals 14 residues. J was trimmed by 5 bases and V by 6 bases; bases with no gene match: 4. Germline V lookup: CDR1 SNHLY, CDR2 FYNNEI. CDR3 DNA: TGTGCCAGCAGACTACAGGGGGCAAATGAAAAACTGTTTTTT. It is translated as CASRLQGANEKLFF.

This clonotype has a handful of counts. The CDR3 sequence: CASSLKRADTGELFF. The CDR3, as DNA: TGTGCCAGCAGCTTAAAAAGGGCGGACACCGGGGAGCTGTTTTTT. This chain uses TRBV7-8 with TRBJ2-2; no clear D. Germline assignment: CDR1 SGHVS and CDR2 FQNEAQ. Trimming left V 2 bases short and J 3 bases short, with 10 bases between. This CDR3 comprises 15 residues.

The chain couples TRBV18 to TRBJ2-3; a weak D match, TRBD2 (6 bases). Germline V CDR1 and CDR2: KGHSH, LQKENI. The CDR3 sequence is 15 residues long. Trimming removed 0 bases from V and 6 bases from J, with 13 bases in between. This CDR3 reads CASSPPGLHQDTQYF. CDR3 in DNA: TGTGCCAGCTCACCACCGGGACTTCACCAGGATACGCAGTATTTT.

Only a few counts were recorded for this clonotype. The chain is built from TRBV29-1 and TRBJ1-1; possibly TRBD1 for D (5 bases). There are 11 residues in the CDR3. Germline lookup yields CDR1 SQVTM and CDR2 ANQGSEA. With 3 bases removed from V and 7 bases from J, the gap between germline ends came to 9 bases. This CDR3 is CSVDRGSEAFF. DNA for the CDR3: TGCAGCGTTGATAGGGGTAGTGAAGCTTTCTTT.

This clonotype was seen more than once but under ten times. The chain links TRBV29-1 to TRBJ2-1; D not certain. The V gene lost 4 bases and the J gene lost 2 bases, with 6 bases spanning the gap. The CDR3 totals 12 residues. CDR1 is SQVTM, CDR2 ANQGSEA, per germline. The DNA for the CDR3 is TGCAGCGTTGGCCAAACCTACAATGAGCAGTTCTTC. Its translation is CSVGQTYNEQFF.